Following are 9 T cell receptor beta chains from one sample sequenced in a study of cytomegalovirus exposure and HLA in healthy donors. Researchers ran the PCR with 60 Vbeta and 13 Jbeta primers. TCRdb's table, derived via immunoSEQ multiplex PCR, lists solely in-frame clones and lacks some. The sample gives approximately 200,000 clones, about four fifths of which show up once; over 1.5% is in the top ten. The sample consisted of PBMCs. The receptor set was obtained from a girl aged 5-17 years in good health and CMV-seropositive.

V usage is TRBV2 and J usage is TRBJ1-4, with D possibly being TRBD1 (5 bases). Trimming took off 8 bases at V and 4 bases at J, with 8 bases between the two ends. This CDR3 is 12 amino acids long. CDR1 SNHLY and CDR2 FYNNEI come from the germline V gene. CDR3 coding DNA: TGTGCCAGCCGTCAGGGTAATGAAAAACTGTTTTTT. Translated: CASRQGNEKLFF.

This chain joins TRBV7-9 and TRBJ2-3; the match to TRBD2 covers 13 bases. After removal of 3 bases from V and 2 bases from J, the junction contained 5 bases not matched to a gene. The CDR3 consists of 17 residues. The germline gives CDR1 SEHNR, CDR2 FQNEAQ (reference sequence). Here the CDR3 reads CASSLGTSGGVTDTQYF. The CDR3 DNA reads as TGTGCCAGCAGCTTGGGTACTAGCGGGGGGGTCACAGATACGCAGTATTTT.

V gene TRBV6-1 combines with J gene TRBJ2-1; 7 bases map to TRBD2. This CDR3 comprises 14 residues. Losses at the gene ends were 4 bases for V and 9 bases for J; bases not matched to a gene: 9. The germline V gene has CDR1 MNHNS and CDR2 SASEGT. CDR3 sequence: CASSALGGFGEQFF. CDR3 coding DNA: TGTGCCAGCAGTGCTCTCGGGGGGTTCGGTGAGCAGTTCTTC.

The chain uses TRBV19 and TRBJ1-6; D call uncertain. The CDR3 spans 13 residues. Trimming stripped 9 bases from V and 10 bases from J, with 16 bases between. Per germline, CDR1 LNHDA and CDR2 SQIVND (reference sequence). The CDR3 sequence is CASKAGLESPLHF. The CDR3 region has the DNA TGTGCCAGCAAAGCGGGGTTGGAGTCACCCCTCCACTTT.

The chain combines TRBV19 with TRBJ2-3; 8 nucleotides match TRBD1. The V segment lost 4 bases and the J segment 4 bases; nucleotides outside the gene matches: 10. This CDR3 has 16 residues. Germline values: CDR1 LNHDA, CDR2 SQIVND (reference sequence). The chain's CDR3 is CASSTPGRGRPDTQYF. For the CDR3, the DNA is TGTGCCAGTAGTACCCCGGGCAGGGGGCGCCCAGATACGCAGTATTTT.

As DNA, the CDR3 is TGTGCCAGCAGCTCCAGCAGTGGGGTGGGAGGTCGGGCTTTCTTT. It codes for CASSSSSGVGGRAFF. V is TRBV7-2 and J is TRBJ1-1; no definite D call. CDR1 is SGHTA and CDR2 is FQGNSA in the germline V gene. V dropped 4 bases and J dropped 11 bases, with 23 bases sitting between them. The CDR3 covers 15 residues. The complete variable domain, with remaining parts taken from reference TRBV7-2 and TRBJ1-1, reads GAGVSQSPSNKVTEKGKDVELRCDPISGHTALYWYRQSLGQGLEFLIYFQGNSAPDKSGLPSDRFSAERTGGSVSTLTIQRTQQEDSAVYLCASSSSSGVGGRAFFGQGTRLTVV.

This clone was counted only a few times. The gene calls are TRBV27 and TRBJ1-5; a possible D gene is TRBD1 (5 bases). The ends were cut back, 3 bases at V and 5 bases at J, with 11 bases in the middle. The CDR3 runs 14 residues. CDR1 is MNHEY, CDR2 SMNVEV, per germline (reference sequence). The CDR3 nucleotides are TGTGCCAGCAGTTTCGGGAGGGGCGATCAGCCCCAGCATTTT. Its translation is CASSFGRGDQPQHF.

This rearrangement joins TRBV4-3 to TRBJ2-3; D is unresolved. Germline lookup yields CDR1 LGHNA and CDR2 YSLEER. The CDR3 extends over 13 amino acids. The V and J ends lost 0 bases and 6 bases respectively, with 7 bases between them. The CDR3 spells CASSQDSRDTQYF. The CDR3 coding sequence is TGCGCCAGCAGCCAAGATAGCCGGGATACGCAGTATTTT.

V gene TRBV27 combines with J gene TRBJ2-7; 8 positions agree with TRBD1. The CDR3 spans 14 residues. The trim removed 4 bases at V and 7 bases at J, leaving 9 bases unmatched. CDR1 and CDR2 from the germline V gene are MNHEY and SMNVEV (reference sequence). The CDR3 is CASSSLTGDREQYF. Written as DNA, the CDR3 is TGTGCCAGCAGTTCTTTGACAGGGGATAGGGAGCAGTACTTC.